This is a list of T cell receptor beta chains from one sample in a study of T cells in Graves' hyperthyroidism and ophthalmopathy. TCRdb reprocessed the multiplex PCR reads via MiXCR and lists one record per CDR3 protein. The sample records about 420,000 distinct CDR3 sequences, about a sixth being singletons. Sequencing used blood. All receptors come from a woman aged 18-29 years with Graves' hyperthyroidism. Both conserved end residues are part of each CDR3. The D gene is left open where the match is weak. Only part of the rows carry a size: once, few, many, or a class if the clone is expanded.

V	D	size	J	CDR3	DNA
TRBV24-1	TRBD2	many	TRBJ2-5	CATSDIAGGPLQETQYF	TGTGCCACCAGTGATATAGCGGGAGGGCCCCTCCAAGAGACCCAGTACTTC
TRBV19	.	few	TRBJ2-1	CASSMGQSSYNEQFF	TGTGCCAGTAGTATGGGGCAGAGCTCCTACAATGAGCAGTTCTTC
TRBV7-9	TRBD2	.	TRBJ2-1	CASTGTSGGGYNEQFF	TGTGCCAGCACCGGGACTAGCGGGGGAGGATACAATGAGCAGTTCTTC
TRBV27	.	.	TRBJ2-7	CASSVGQTYEQYF	TGTGCCAGCAGCGTCGGACAGACCTACGAGCAGTACTTC
TRBV12-3/TRBV12-4	.	many	TRBJ1-2	CASSLTGESGYTF	TGTGCCAGCAGTTTAACCGGGGAGTCTGGCTACACCTTC
TRBV11-3	.	many	TRBJ2-7	CASSFVRVYEQYF	TGTGCCAGCAGCTTTGTTCGGGTTTACGAGCAGTACTTC
TRBV3-1	.	.	TRBJ2-7	CASSLTGMGEQYF	TGTGCCAGCAGCCTTACCGGGATGGGAGAGCAGTACTTC
TRBV13	TRBD1	many	TRBJ2-2	CASSRDRGFGELFF	TGTGCCAGCAGCCGGGACAGGGGGTTCGGGGAGCTGTTTTTT
TRBV4-1	.	.	TRBJ2-1	CASSQAEKGGYNEQFF	TGCGCCAGCAGCCAAGCAGAGAAGGGGGGCTACAATGAGCAGTTCTTC
TRBV12-5	.	many	TRBJ2-1	CASGFSVGPGTRSFEQFF	TGTGCTAGTGGCTTCTCCGTGGGCCCCGGGACACGGTCTTTTGAGCAGTTCTTC
TRBV4-1	.	few	TRBJ1-6	CASSQDQGSYNSPLHF	TGCGCCAGCAGCCAAGATCAAGGGTCCTATAATTCACCCCTCCACTTT